This T cell receptor beta chain emerged from a study of cytomegalovirus exposure and HLA in healthy donors. Healthy bone marrow donors made up the donors. As regards this clone: Its antigen is unknown.

Findings and caveats of the study: Across HLA loci, a later analysis found differing TCR association rates, with DRB1 most and HLA-C fewest. Further analysis was carried out later, and it showed several of the most significant clusters appearing linked to common viral pathogens.

The study ran its PCR with 60 Vbeta and 13 Jbeta primers. The table came from immunoSEQ multiplex PCR; TCRdb's copy has only in-frame clones and leaves some out. The data show 95,000 to 150,000 clones, approximately 66% seen once. This TCR was recovered from a woman aged 40-49 years in good health and CMV-seropositive. The sample consisted of PBMCs.

CDR3 sequence (DNA): TGTGCCAGCATCACTAGCGGGAGCGTTGAGCAGTTCTTC. This codes for CASITSGSVEQFF. The chain couples TRBV6-6 to TRBJ2-1; 11 bases are shared with TRBD2. The CDR3 covers 13 residues. V trimming: 7 bases; J trimming: 9 bases; junction bases outside the gene matches: 5. Germline V gene sequence: CDR1 MNHNY, CDR2 SVGAGI (reference sequence).